A selection of T cell receptor beta chains follows, all from one sample in a study of T cell repertoires in cytomegalovirus infection. TCRdb fed the reads into MiXCR, producing one record per CDR3 protein. Altogether about 97,000 distinct CDR3 sequences are present, about 17% being singletons, with the ten largest covering 8% to 9.5%. The source material was PBMCs. All receptors derive from a human donor in good health (CMV status not recorded). Some clones in this sample may be carry-over from other donors' samples. The CDR3 runs from the conserved cysteine through the conserved F or W. D genes are given only for firm matches. A clone size is listed for some rows: how often the clone was seen (once, few, many), or a class if it is expanded.

TRBV7-3,TRBJ1-5,.,many,TGTGCCAGCAGCTTTCACAATAGCAATCAGCCCCAGCATTTT,CASSFHNSNQPQHF
TRBV7-2,TRBJ2-7,TRBD2,many,TGTGCCAGCAGCTTACGGGGGGGGAACTCCTACGAGCAGTACTTC,CASSLRGGNSYEQYF
TRBV20-1,TRBJ2-3,TRBD2,.,TGCAGTGCTTCCCGACTAGCGGGGACCTACACAGATACGCAGTATTTT,CSASRLAGTYTDTQYF
TRBV7-2,TRBJ2-3,TRBD2,many,TGTGCCAGCAGCCCCGGGGGGTTCACAGATACGCAGTATTTT,CASSPGGFTDTQYF
TRBV11-2,TRBJ2-7,.,few,TGTGCCAGCAAAGGCAGGTCCTACGAGCAGTACTTC,CASKGRSYEQYF
TRBV7-9,TRBJ1-1,.,few,TGTGCCAGCAGCTTCAAGCGAGACACTGAAGCTTTCTTT,CASSFKRDTEAFF
TRBV20-1,TRBJ2-5,TRBD2,.,TGCAGTGCTTGGGCACTAGCGGATGGGAAGACCCAGTACTTC,CSAWALADGKTQYF
TRBV2,TRBJ2-3,TRBD2,many,TGTGCCAGCGATATCGGCGGGGGACTCACATATACGCAGTATTTT,CASDIGGGLTYTQYF
TRBV27,TRBJ1-1,.,few,TGTGCCAGCAGTCCCCTACAGAGGGGTAACACTGAAGCTTTCTTT,CASSPLQRGNTEAFF
TRBV7-2,TRBJ1-2,.,few,TGTGCCAGCAGCTTAACGACCTTAGGAGGCTACACCTTC,CASSLTTLGGYTF
TRBV5-4,TRBJ1-2,.,few,TGTGCCAGCAGCCCGTCGGGTGACTGGGGGGGCACAGTGGGCTACACCTTC,CASSPSGDWGGTVGYTF